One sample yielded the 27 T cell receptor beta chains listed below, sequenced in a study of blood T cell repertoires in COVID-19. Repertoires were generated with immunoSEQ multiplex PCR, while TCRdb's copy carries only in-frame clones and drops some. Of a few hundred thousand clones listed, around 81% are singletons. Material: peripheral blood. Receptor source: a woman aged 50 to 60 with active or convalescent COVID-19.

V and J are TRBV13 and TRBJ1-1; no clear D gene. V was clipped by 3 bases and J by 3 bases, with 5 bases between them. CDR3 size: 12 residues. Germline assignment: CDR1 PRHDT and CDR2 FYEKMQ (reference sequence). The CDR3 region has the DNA TGTGCCAGCAGCTTCTCTGACACTGAAGCTTTCTTT. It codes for CASSFSDTEAFF.

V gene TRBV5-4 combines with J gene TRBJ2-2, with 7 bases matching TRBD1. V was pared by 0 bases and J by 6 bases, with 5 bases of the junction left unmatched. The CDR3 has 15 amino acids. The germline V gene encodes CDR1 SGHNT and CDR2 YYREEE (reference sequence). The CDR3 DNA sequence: TGTGCCAGCAGCTTGGTTGGTCAGGGGGCCGGGGAGCTGTTTTTT. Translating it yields CASSLVGQGAGELFF.

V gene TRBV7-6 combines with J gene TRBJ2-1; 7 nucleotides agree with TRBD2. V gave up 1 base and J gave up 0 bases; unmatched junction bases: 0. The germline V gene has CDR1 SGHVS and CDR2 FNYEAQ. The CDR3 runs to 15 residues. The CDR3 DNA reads TGTGCCAGCAGCTTAGGCGGGGGCTCCTACAATGAGCAGTTCTTC. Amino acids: CASSLGGGSYNEQFF.

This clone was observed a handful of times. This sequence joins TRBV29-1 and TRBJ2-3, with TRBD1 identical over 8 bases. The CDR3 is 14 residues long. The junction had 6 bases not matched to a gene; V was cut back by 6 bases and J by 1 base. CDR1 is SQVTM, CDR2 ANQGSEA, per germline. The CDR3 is CSVMGTGRTDTQYF. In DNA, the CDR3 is TGCAGCGTCATGGGGACAGGTCGCACAGATACGCAGTATTTT.

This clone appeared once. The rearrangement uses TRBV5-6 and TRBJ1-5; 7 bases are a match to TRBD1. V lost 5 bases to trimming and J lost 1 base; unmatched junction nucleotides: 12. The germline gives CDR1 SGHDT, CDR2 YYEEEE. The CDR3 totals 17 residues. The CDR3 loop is CASRPRPDRLSNQPQHF. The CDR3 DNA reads TGTGCCAGCAGGCCCCGACCGGACAGGCTAAGCAATCAGCCCCAGCATTTT.

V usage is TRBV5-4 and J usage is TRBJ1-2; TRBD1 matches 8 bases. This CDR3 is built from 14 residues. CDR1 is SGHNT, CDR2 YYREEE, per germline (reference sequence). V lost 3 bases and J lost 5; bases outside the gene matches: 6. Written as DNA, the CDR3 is TGTGCCAGCAGCTCACCGCAGGGGGCATATGGCTACACCTTC. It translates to CASSSPQGAYGYTF.

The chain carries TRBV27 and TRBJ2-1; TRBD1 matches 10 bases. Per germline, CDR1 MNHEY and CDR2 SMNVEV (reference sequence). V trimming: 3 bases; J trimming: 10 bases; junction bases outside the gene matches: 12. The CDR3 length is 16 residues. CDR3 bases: TGTGCCAGCAGTTTCCTAGGACAGGGGGTTAGGGGGGAGCAGTTCTTC. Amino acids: CASSFLGQGVRGEQFF.

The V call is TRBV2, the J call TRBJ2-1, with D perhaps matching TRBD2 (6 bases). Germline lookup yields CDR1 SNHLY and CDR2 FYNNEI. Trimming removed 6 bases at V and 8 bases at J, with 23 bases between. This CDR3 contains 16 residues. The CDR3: CASSRSGSGWGDEQFF. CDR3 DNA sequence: TGTGCCAGCAGCCGCTCAGGGAGCGGATGGGGGGATGAGCAGTTCTTC.

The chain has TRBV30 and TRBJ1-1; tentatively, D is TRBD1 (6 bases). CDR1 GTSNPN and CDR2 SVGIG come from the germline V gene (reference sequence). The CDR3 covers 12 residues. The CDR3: CATDRRNTEAFF. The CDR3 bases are TGTGCAACCGACAGGAGGAACACTGAAGCTTTCTTT.

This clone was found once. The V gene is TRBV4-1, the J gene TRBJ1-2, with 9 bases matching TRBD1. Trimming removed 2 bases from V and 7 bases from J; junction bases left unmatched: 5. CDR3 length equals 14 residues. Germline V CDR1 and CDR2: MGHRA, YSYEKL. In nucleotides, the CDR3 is TGCGCCAGCAGCCAACCGGGACAGGGCGGTGGCTACACCTTC. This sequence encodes CASSQPGQGGGYTF.

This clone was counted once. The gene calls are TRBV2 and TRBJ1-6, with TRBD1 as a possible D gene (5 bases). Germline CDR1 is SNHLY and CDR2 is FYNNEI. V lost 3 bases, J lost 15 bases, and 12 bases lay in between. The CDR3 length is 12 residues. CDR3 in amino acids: CASSDHETGLHF. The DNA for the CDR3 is TGTGCCAGCAGTGACCATGAAACAGGCCTCCACTTT.

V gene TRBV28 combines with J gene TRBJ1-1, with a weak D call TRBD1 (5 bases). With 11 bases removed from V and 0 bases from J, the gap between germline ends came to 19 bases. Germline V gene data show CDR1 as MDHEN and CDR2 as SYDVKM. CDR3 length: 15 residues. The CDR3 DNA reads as TGTGCCGCTTACTTCGTGCGGGGGATGAACACTGAAGCTTTCTTT. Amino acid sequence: CAAYFVRGMNTEAFF.

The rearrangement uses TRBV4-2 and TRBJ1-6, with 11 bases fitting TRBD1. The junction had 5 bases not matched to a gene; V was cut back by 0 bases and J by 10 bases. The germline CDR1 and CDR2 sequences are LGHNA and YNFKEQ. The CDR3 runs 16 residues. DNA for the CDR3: TGTGCCAGCAGCCAAGAGGGGACAGGGGGTATATCACCCCTCCACTTT. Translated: CASSQEGTGGISPLHF.

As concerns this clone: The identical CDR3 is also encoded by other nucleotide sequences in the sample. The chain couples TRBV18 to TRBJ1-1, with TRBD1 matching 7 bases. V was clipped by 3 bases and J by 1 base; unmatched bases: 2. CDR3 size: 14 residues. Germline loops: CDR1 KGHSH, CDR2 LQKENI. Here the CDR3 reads CASSPQGGNTEAFF. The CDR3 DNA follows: TGTGCCAGCTCACCGCAGGGGGGGAACACTGAAGCTTTCTTT.

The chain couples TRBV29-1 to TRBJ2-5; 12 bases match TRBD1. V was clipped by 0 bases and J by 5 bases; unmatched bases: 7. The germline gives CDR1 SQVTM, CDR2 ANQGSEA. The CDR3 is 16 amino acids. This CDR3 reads CSVEEFGTGGSETQYF. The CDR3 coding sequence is TGCAGCGTTGAAGAATTCGGGACAGGGGGCTCGGAGACCCAGTACTTC.

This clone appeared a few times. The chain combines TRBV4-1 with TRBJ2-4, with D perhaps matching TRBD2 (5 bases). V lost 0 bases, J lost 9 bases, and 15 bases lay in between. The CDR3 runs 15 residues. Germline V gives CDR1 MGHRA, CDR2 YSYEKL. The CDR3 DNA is TGCGCCAGCAGCCAAGACGAACAGCGGAAAGGCATTCAGTACTTC. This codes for CASSQDEQRKGIQYF.

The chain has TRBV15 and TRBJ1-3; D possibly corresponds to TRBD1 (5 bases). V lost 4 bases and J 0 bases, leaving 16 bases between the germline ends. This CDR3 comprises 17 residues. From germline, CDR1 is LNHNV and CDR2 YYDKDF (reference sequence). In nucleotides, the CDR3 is TGTGCCACCAGCACTACCCCGGCGGGGGACTCTGGAAACACCATATATTTT. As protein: CATSTTPAGDSGNTIYF.

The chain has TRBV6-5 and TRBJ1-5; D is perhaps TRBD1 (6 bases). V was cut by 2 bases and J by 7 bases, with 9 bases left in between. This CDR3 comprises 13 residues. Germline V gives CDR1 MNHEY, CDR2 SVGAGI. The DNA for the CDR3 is TGTGCCAGCAGTTACAACAGGGCCCAGCCCCAGCATTTT. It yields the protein CASSYNRAQPQHF.

The CDR3 sequence is CAISDSDTAGSPLHF. The CDR3 DNA reads TGTGCCATCAGTGACTCTGACACGGCGGGCTCACCCCTCCACTTT. The chain links TRBV10-3 to TRBJ1-6; no reliable D call. V lost 3 bases and J 10 bases, leaving 16 bases between the germline ends. CDR1 is ENHRY, CDR2 SYGVKD, per germline. The CDR3 contains 15 residues.

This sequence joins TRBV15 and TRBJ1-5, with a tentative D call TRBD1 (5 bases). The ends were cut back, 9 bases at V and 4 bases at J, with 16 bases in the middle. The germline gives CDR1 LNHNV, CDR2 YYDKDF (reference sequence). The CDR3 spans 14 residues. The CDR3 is CATSLDSLNQPQHF. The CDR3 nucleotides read TGTGCCACTTCCCTTGACAGCTTAAATCAGCCCCAGCATTTT.

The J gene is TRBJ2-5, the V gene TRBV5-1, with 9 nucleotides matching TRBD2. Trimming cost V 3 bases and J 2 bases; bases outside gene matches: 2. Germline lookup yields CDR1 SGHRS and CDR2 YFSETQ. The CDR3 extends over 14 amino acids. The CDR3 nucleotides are TGCGCCAGCAGCTCGACTAGCGGACAAGAGACCCAGTACTTC. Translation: CASSSTSGQETQYF.

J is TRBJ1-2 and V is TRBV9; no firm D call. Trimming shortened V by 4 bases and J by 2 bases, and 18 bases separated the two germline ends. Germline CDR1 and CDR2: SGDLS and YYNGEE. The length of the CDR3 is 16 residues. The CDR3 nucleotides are TGTGCCAGCAGCCCCCACGTGGAGCCGAGCAACTATGGCTACACCTTC. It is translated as CASSPHVEPSNYGYTF. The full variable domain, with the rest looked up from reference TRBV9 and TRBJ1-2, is DSGVTQTPKHLITATGQRVTLRCSPRSGDLSVYWYQQSLDQGLQFLIQYYNGEERAKGNILERFSAQQFPDLHSELNLSSLELGDSALYFCASSPHVEPSNYGYTFGSGTRLTVV.

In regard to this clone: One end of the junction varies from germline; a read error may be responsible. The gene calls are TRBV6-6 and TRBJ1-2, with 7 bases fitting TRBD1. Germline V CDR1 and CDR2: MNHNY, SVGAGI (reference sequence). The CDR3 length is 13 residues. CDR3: CATSLDRDYGYTF. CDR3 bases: TGTGCCACCAGTCTTGACAGGGACTATGGCTACACCTTC.

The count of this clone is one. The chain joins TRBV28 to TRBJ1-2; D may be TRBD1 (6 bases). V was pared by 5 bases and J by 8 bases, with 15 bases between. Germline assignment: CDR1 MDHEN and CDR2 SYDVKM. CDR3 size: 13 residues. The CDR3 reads CASSTGFPWGYTF. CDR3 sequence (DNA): TGTGCCAGCAGTACAGGGTTCCCGTGGGGCTACACCTTC.

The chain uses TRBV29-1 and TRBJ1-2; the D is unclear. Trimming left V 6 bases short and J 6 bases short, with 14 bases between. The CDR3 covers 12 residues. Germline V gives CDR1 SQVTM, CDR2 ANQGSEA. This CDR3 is CSVRPGYHGYTF. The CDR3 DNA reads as TGCAGCGTCAGGCCGGGGTATCATGGCTACACCTTC.

The CDR3 here is CASSLVSVVSYNEQFF. In DNA, the CDR3 is TGCGCCAGCAGCTTGGTCTCCGTCGTCTCCTACAATGAGCAGTTCTTC. The J gene is TRBJ2-1, the V gene TRBV5-1, with D unclear. Trimming removed 0 bases at V and 0 bases at J, with 10 bases between. Looked up from germline, CDR1 is SGHRS and CDR2 is YFSETQ. The CDR3 has 16 residues. Full variable domain (rest looked up from reference TRBV5-1 and TRBJ2-1): KAGVTQTPRYLIKTRGQQVTLSCSPISGHRSVSWYQQTPGQGLQFLFEYFSETQRNKGNFPGRFSGRQFSNSRSEMNVSTLELGDSALYLCASSLVSVVSYNEQFFGPGTRLTVL.

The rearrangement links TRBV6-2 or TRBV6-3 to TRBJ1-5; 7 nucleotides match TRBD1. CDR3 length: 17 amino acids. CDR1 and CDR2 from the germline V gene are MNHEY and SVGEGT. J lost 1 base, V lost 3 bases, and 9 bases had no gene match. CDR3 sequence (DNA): TGTGCCAGCAGTTATTCAGGGGGAATCACCAGCAATCAGCCCCAGCATTTT. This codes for CASSYSGGITSNQPQHF.